The present TCR beta chain was sequenced within a study of control samples from healthy donors and cancer patients. This CDR3 spans 16 amino acids. V shed 6 bases, J shed 5 bases, and the junction held 14 bases outside the gene matches. Germline V gene data show CDR1 as SGHRS and CDR2 as YFSETQ. Some clones are missing from TCRdb's copy, which holds only in-frame ones; the method was immunoSEQ multiplex PCR. The data show 150,000 or so clones, almost 90% seen once. The gene calls are TRBV5-1 and TRBJ2-5; 9 bases are a match to TRBD2. The sequenced material came from blood. The clonotype comes from a woman aged 25 to 39 in good health. In DNA, the CDR3 is TGCGCCAGCACCCCTGGGGGCGCGGGAGGGCGGGAGACCCAGTACTTC. Protein: CASTPGGAGGRETQYF.